This section outlines one T cell receptor beta chain sequence together with its context. Its specificity is not known. The same CDR3 can be traced to other DNA sequences in this sample. The record originates from a study of shared clonotypes between healthy human individuals. Study-wide findings and caveats: It was the non-shared clonotypes that had lower generation probabilities than clonotypes shared by all four donors. It was anticipated that sequencing depth would influence how many clonotypes donors shared.

This CDR3 has 11 residues. CDR1 MNHEY and CDR2 SMNVEV come from the germline V gene (reference sequence). V was cut by 4 bases and J by 6 bases, with 7 bases left in between. CD45RO-negative CD8 cells positively selected for CCR7 made up the naive population, which excluded terminally differentiated effector memory CD45RA+ cells. The donors, all of them Caucasian adults, lived in Nashville, Tennessee. Libraries were prepared by immunoSEQ multiplex PCR; TCRdb keeps only in-frame clonotypes and omits some of them. In the table there are roughly 2,000,000 clones, less than 95% of which are singletons. The TCR originated in a young man in good health. Sequencing used naive CD8+ T cells sorted from blood. The J gene is TRBJ2-7, the V gene TRBV27; tentatively, D is TRBD1 (5 bases). The CDR3 reads CASSSTGEQYF. In DNA, the CDR3 is TGTGCCAGCAGTTCAACAGGCGAGCAGTACTTC.